This is a list of T cell receptor beta chains from one sample in a study of cytomegalovirus exposure and HLA in healthy donors. The assay was immunoSEQ multiplex PCR, and TCRdb's table has in-frame clones only and misses some. The table includes roughly 74,000 clones, about 78% detected once. The sequenced material came from PBMCs. All receptors derive from a man aged 40-49 years in good health and CMV-seronegative. CDR3s include the opening cysteine and the closing phenylalanine or tryptophan. Fields, in order: J gene, clone size, D gene, V gene, CDR3 DNA, CDR3 protein. D genes are given only for firm matches. Size is omitted from some rows. Given values are once, few, many or a class for expanded clones.

J: TRBJ2-7; size: NA; D: NA; V: TRBV28; DNA: TGTGCCAGCAGTGCAACAGGGCCCAGGGAGCAGTACTTC; CDR3: CASSATGPREQYF
J: TRBJ2-7; size: NA; D: TRBD2; V: TRBV5-5; DNA: TGTGCCAGCAGCTCGGGACTAGCGGGACCCACCTCCTACGAGCAGTACTTC; CDR3: CASSSGLAGPTSYEQYF
J: TRBJ1-5; size: NA; D: TRBD1; V: TRBV4-1; DNA: TGCGCCAGCAGCCTAAGACAGGGTTTCAATCAGCCCCAGCATTTT; CDR3: CASSLRQGFNQPQHF
J: TRBJ1-3; size: few; D: NA; V: TRBV9; DNA: TGTGCCAGCAGCCCCCACCCCAGGGGATCTGGAAACACCATATATTTT; CDR3: CASSPHPRGSGNTIYF
J: TRBJ1-1; size: NA; D: TRBD1; V: TRBV18; DNA: TGTGCCAGCTCTCCTTATGACAGGGCTGCTGAAGCTTTCTTT; CDR3: CASSPYDRAAEAFF
J: TRBJ2-7; size: NA; D: TRBD2; V: TRBV4-1; DNA: TGCGCCAGCAGCCACCCCGGGGGGGGCGTATCCTACGAGCAGTACTTC; CDR3: CASSHPGGGVSYEQYF
J: TRBJ2-7; size: NA; D: NA; V: TRBV6-5; DNA: TGTGCCAGCAGTTACCTTACGGACAGCACCTACGAGCAGTACTTC; CDR3: CASSYLTDSTYEQYF
J: TRBJ2-3; size: NA; D: TRBD2; V: TRBV7-2; DNA: TGTGCCAGCAGTGGACTAGCCGCTACTAGCACAGATACGCAGTATTTT; CDR3: CASSGLAATSTDTQYF
J: TRBJ2-3; size: few; D: TRBD2; V: TRBV5-1; DNA: TGCGCCAGCAGCTTGGAATCTAGCGGGAATGCAGATACGCAGTATTTT; CDR3: CASSLESSGNADTQYF
J: TRBJ1-5; size: NA; D: NA; V: TRBV30; DNA: TGTGCCTGGAGTAGAAGAGGGGGAAATCAGCCCCAGCATTTT; CDR3: CAWSRRGGNQPQHF
J: TRBJ2-3; size: NA; D: TRBD2; V: TRBV6-4; DNA: TGTGCCAGCAGTGTGACTAGCGGGAGCACAGATACGCAGTATTTT; CDR3: CASSVTSGSTDTQYF
J: TRBJ2-2; size: NA; D: TRBD2; V: TRBV9; DNA: TGTGCCAGCAGCGTACGGCGGGGGGCTGGCGGGGAGCTGTTTTTT; CDR3: CASSVRRGAGGELFF
J: TRBJ2-7; size: NA; D: NA; V: TRBV18; DNA: TGTGCCAGCTCCCTTCGGGGAGATTCGGGGGAGCAGTACTTC; CDR3: CASSLRGDSGEQYF
J: TRBJ2-1; size: once; D: TRBD2; V: TRBV7-9; DNA: TGTGCCAGCAGCTCCGGGACTAGCGTGTGGAATGAGCAGTTCTTC; CDR3: CASSSGTSVWNEQFF